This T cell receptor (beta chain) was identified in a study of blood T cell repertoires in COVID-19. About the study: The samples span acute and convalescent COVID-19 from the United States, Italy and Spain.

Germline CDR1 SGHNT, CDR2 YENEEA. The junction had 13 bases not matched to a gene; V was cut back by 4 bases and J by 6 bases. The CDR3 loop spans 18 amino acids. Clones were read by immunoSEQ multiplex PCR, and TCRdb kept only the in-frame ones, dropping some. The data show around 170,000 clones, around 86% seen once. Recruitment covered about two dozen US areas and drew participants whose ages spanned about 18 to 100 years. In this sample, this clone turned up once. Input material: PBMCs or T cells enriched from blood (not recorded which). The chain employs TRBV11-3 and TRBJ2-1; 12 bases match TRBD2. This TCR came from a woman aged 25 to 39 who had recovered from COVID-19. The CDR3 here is CASSSNDSSGRVINEQFF. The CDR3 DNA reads TGTGCCAGCAGCTCTAACGATTCTAGCGGGAGGGTTATCAATGAGCAGTTCTTC.